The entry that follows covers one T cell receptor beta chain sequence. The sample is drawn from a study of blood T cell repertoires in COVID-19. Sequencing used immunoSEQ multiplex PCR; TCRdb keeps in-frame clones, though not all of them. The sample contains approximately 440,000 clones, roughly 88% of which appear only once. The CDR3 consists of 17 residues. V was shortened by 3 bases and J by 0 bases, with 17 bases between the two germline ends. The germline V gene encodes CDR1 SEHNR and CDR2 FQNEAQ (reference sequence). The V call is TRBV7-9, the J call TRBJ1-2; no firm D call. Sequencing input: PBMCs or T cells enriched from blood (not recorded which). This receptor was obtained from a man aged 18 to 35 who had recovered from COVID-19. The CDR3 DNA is TGTGCCAGCAGCTTTATCGTCGGTTACGGTGCTAACTATGGCTACACCTTC. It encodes CASSFIVGYGANYGYTF.